One and the same sample provided the 23 T cell receptor beta chains below, sequenced in a study of cytomegalovirus exposure and HLA in healthy donors. Vbeta (60) and Jbeta (13) primers were used in the PCR. Repertoires were generated with immunoSEQ multiplex PCR, while TCRdb's copy carries only in-frame clones and drops some. Here the sample spans some 160,000 clones, approximately 84% being singletons. Source material: PBMCs. The receptors were gathered from a woman aged 40 to 50 in good health and CMV-seropositive.

The chain recombines TRBV15 with TRBJ2-1, with D possibly matching TRBD1 (5 bases). The CDR3 loop spans 14 amino acids. Trimming cost V 2 bases and J 7 bases, with 12 bases left between them. Per the germline V gene, CDR1 is LNHNV and CDR2 is YYDKDF (reference sequence). In DNA form, the CDR3 reads TGTGCCACCAGCAGACTCCTGACAGCAAATGAGCAGTTCTTC. Translating gives CATSRLLTANEQFF.

Concerning this clone itself: The junction departs from the called germline gene at one end, perhaps through a read error. The genes are TRBV20-1 and TRBJ1-1; D is ambiguous. Germline CDR1 DFQATT, CDR2 SNEGSKA (reference sequence). CDR3 length equals 11 residues. The CDR3 loop is CSARDNSEAFF. The CDR3 bases are TGCAGTGCTAGAGATAACAGTGAAGCTTTCTTT.

The chain joins TRBV4-2 to TRBJ2-3; TRBD1 matches at 9 bases. The CDR3 covers 16 residues. The V and J ends lost 2 bases and 6 bases, in that order; junction bases with no gene match: 9. Germline V lookup: CDR1 LGHNA, CDR2 YNFKEQ. The CDR3 is CASSQSLGTGRDTQYF. The CDR3 DNA is TGTGCCAGCAGCCAATCCCTCGGGACAGGGCGGGATACGCAGTATTTT.

The chain has TRBV2 and TRBJ1-2; D might be TRBD1 (6 bases). V was pared by 7 bases and J by 5 bases, with 17 bases between. The CDR3 spans 14 residues. CDR1 and CDR2 (germline): SNHLY, FYNNEI. The CDR3, as DNA: TGTGCCAGCACGATGGGGGGGACAAATTATGGCTACACCTTC. It yields the protein CASTMGGTNYGYTF.

The V call is TRBV7-9, the J call TRBJ2-3; 13 nucleotides match TRBD2. V gave up 6 bases and J gave up 5 bases; unmatched junction bases: 11. Germline loops: CDR1 SEHNR, CDR2 FQNEAQ (reference sequence). This CDR3 contains 17 residues. This CDR3 reads CASRSPGLAGFGDTQYF. For the CDR3, the DNA is TGTGCCAGCAGATCCCCGGGACTAGCGGGGTTTGGAGATACGCAGTATTTT. The whole variable domain, filled in from reference TRBV7-9 and TRBJ2-3, reads DTGVSQNPRHKITKRGQNVTFRCDPISEHNRLYWYRQTLGQGPEFLTYFQNEAQLEKSRLLSDRFSAERPKGSFSTLEIQRTEQGDSAMYLCASRSPGLAGFGDTQYFGPGTRLTVL.

The chain links TRBV6-1 to TRBJ1-2, with TRBD1 matching over 9 bases. Germline V gene data show CDR1 as MNHNS and CDR2 as SASEGT. With 7 bases clipped from V and 3 bases from J, the junction kept 6 bases outside the gene matches. The CDR3 is made up of 14 amino acids. CDR3 DNA: TGTGCCAGCACTTGGACAGGGGAATACTATGGCTACACCTTC. It codes for CASTWTGEYYGYTF.

As regards this clone: One end of the junction is discordant with germline, which a read error may explain. J is TRBJ2-2 and V is TRBV30; perhaps TRBD1 as D (7 bases). The CDR3 is 13 residues long. Germline V gene data show CDR1 as GTSNPN and CDR2 as SVGIG (reference sequence). CDR3 sequence: CAWSLDRAGGLFF. In nucleotides, the CDR3 is TGTGCCTGGAGTCTAGACAGGGCCGGGGGGCTGTTTTTT.

J is TRBJ2-6 and V is TRBV11-3; no firm D call. The CDR3 contains 14 residues. CDR1 is SGHNT and CDR2 is YENEEA in the germline V gene. Trimming shortened V by 2 bases and J by 0 bases, and 2 bases separated the two germline ends. DNA for the CDR3: TGTGCCAGCAGCTTACACTCTGGGGCCAACGTCCTGACTTTC. Its translation is CASSLHSGANVLTF.

In nucleotides, the CDR3 is TGTGCCAGCAGCTCGGGGCAGGGGCGCGGCTACACCTTC. Protein sequence: CASSSGQGRGYTF. The V call is TRBV28, the J call TRBJ1-2, with a possible D match to TRBD1 (6 bases). The CDR3 is 13 residues long. From germline, CDR1 is MDHEN and CDR2 SYDVKM. Deletions cut 6 bases from V and 8 bases from J, with 16 bases between.

CDR3 in DNA: TGCGCCAGCAGCTTGGGCGGGTCCGGAAACACTGAAGCTTTCTTT. As protein: CASSLGGSGNTEAFF. This chain connects TRBV5-1 to TRBJ1-1, with D uncertain. Germline V CDR1 and CDR2: SGHRS, YFSETQ. The CDR3 extends over 15 amino acids. Deletions cut 0 bases from V and 2 bases from J, with 11 bases between.

This clone was picked up a small number of times. V usage is TRBV14 and J usage is TRBJ1-1, with D maybe TRBD1 (5 bases). The CDR3 consists of 14 residues. Trimming took 2 bases from V and 0 from J, leaving 7 bases between them. CDR1 is SGHDN, CDR2 FVKESK, per germline. The DNA of the CDR3 is TGTGCCAGCAGCCAAACAGGATTGAACACTGAAGCTTTCTTT. Its protein is CASSQTGLNTEAFF.

CDR3 loop: CASSLTGVYNEQFF. In DNA, the CDR3 is TGCGCCAGCAGCTTGACCGGGGTCTACAATGAGCAGTTCTTC. The gene calls are TRBV5-1 and TRBJ2-1, with D tentatively TRBD2 (5 bases). This CDR3 comprises 14 residues. Trimming removed 1 base at V and 3 bases at J, with 8 bases between. Germline CDR1 reads SGHRS; CDR2 reads YFSETQ.

With regard to this clone: At one of its ends the junction is not consistent with the germline gene, which may arise from a read error. This sample includes further DNA sequences coding for the same CDR3. The chain carries TRBV7-8 and TRBJ1-1; perhaps TRBD1 as D (5 bases). This CDR3 comprises 13 residues. Germline loops: CDR1 SGHVS, CDR2 FQNEAQ. CDR3 sequence reads: CASSSRGNTEAFF. CDR3 bases: TGTGCCAGCAGCTCCCGGGGGAACACTGAGGCTTTCTTT.

The rearrangement joins TRBV19 to TRBJ2-3; tentatively, D is TRBD1 (7 bases). The CDR3 consists of 14 residues. The V and J ends lost 6 bases and 5 bases respectively, with 15 bases between them. Per germline, CDR1 LNHDA and CDR2 SQIVND (reference sequence). This CDR3 reads CASSQGGRGDTQYF. For the CDR3, the DNA is TGTGCCAGTAGCCAGGGGGGCCGGGGAGATACGCAGTATTTT.

The chain links TRBV6-1 to TRBJ2-5, with 8 bases identical to TRBD2. The CDR3 consists of 14 residues. The germline V gene has CDR1 MNHNS and CDR2 SASEGT. Germline trimming cut 9 bases from V and 1 base from J; bases unmatched to any gene: 7. The DNA for the CDR3 is TGTGCCAGTCTGAGACGGGGGGGCCAAGAGACCCAGTACTTC. Encoded protein: CASLRRGGQETQYF.

The V and J genes are TRBV5-6 and TRBJ2-2; TRBD2 agrees at 10 bases. This CDR3 is built from 15 residues. CDR1 SGHDT and CDR2 YYEEEE come from the germline V gene. After removal of 0 bases from V and 5 bases from J, the junction contained 1 base not matched to a gene. This chain's CDR3 is CASSLVSGGTGELFF. The CDR3 nucleotides read TGTGCCAGCAGCTTGGTTAGCGGGGGGACCGGGGAGCTGTTTTTT.

The chain couples TRBV5-1 to TRBJ1-2, with 12 bases matching TRBD1. CDR3 length: 14 amino acids. Looked up from germline, CDR1 is SGHRS and CDR2 is YFSETQ. The J segment lost 8 bases and the V segment lost 4 bases, leaving 6 bases of the junction unmatched. As DNA, the CDR3 is TGCGCCAGCAGCCTTGGGACAGGGGGCAACGGCTACACCTTC. Its protein is CASSLGTGGNGYTF. Drawing the rest from reference TRBV5-1 and TRBJ1-2, the complete variable domain is KAGVTQTPRYLIKTRGQQVTLSCSPISGHRSVSWYQQTPGQGLQFLFEYFSETQRNKGNFPGRFSGRQFSNSRSEMNVSTLELGDSALYLCASSLGTGGNGYTFGSGTRLTVV.

The chain joins TRBV11-3 to TRBJ2-2, with D perhaps TRBD1 (6 bases). The CDR3 is 17 residues long. Germline V lookup: CDR1 SGHNT, CDR2 YENEEA. V lost 5 bases to trimming and J lost 6 bases, with 22 bases between them. CDR3 residues: CASSPDRGNTGSGELFF. CDR3 bases: TGTGCCAGCAGCCCTGATAGGGGGAACACCGGGTCCGGGGAGCTGTTTTTT.

This rearrangement joins TRBV6-6 to TRBJ1-4; TRBD1 matches at 9 bases. Losses at the gene ends were 8 bases for V and 7 bases for J; bases not matched to a gene: 11. The CDR3 sequence is 15 residues long. CDR1 MNHNY and CDR2 SVGAGI come from the germline V gene (reference sequence). As DNA, the CDR3 is TGTGCCAGCTTGCCCGGGACAGGGATAATTGAAAAACTGTTTTTT. Its protein product is CASLPGTGIIEKLFF.

Notes on this clone: Different DNA sequences within this sample yield the same CDR3. The CDR3 DNA reads TGCGCCAGCAGCCCTGGGGACAGGGGCGAAAAACTGTTTTTT. Protein sequence: CASSPGDRGEKLFF. The J gene is TRBJ1-4, the V gene TRBV4-1; 10 nucleotides match TRBD1. Looked up from germline, CDR1 is MGHRA and CDR2 is YSYEKL. V gave up 4 bases and J gave up 8 bases; unmatched junction bases: 4. CDR3 length equals 14 residues.

This clone appeared a few times. One end of the junction is discordant with germline, which a read error may explain. This chain uses TRBV6-6 with TRBJ2-3, with D perhaps matching TRBD2 (5 bases). Germline-derived CDR1 and CDR2 are MNHNY and SVGAGI (reference sequence). This CDR3 is 12 amino acids long. The CDR3 DNA reads TGTGCCAGCAGTTCGAACCTCCTCACTAGTAGTTTT. Protein: CASSSNLLTSSF.

This sequence joins TRBV6-1 and TRBJ1-5, with 7 bases that match TRBD1. This CDR3 has 13 amino acids. J was trimmed by 4 bases and V by 6 bases; bases with no gene match: 3. CDR1 and CDR2 (germline): MNHNS, SASEGT. The CDR3 sequence: CASSQGGNQPQHF. CDR3 in DNA: TGTGCCAGCAGCCAGGGGGGAAATCAGCCCCAGCATTTT.

The CDR3 here is CSVARDKDTDTQYF. The CDR3 DNA sequence: TGCAGCGTTGCCCGGGACAAGGACACAGATACGCAGTATTTT. The chain has TRBV29-1 and TRBJ2-3; tentatively, D is TRBD1 (6 bases). CDR1 and CDR2 from the germline V gene are SQVTM and ANQGSEA. Trimming took 4 bases from V and 2 from J, leaving 13 bases between them. The CDR3 contains 14 residues.